The 20 T cell receptor beta chains reported below all come from one sample, sequenced in a study of molecular identifiers for immune sequencing clone quantification. MiXCR was run by TCRdb on the PCR reads, yielding one entry per CDR3 protein. Of fewer than 350,000 distinct CDR3 sequences listed, over 20% are singletons. Material for sequencing was naive CD8+ T cells from blood, with Jurkat cell RNA spiked in. Subset described: FACS-sorted CD8+CD4-CCR7+CD45RA+ naive T cells. Receptor source: a human donor in good health. Some libraries in this study had Jurkat cell RNA spiked in.

This clonotype has a handful of counts. The chain is built from TRBV13 and TRBJ2-5; tentatively, D is TRBD2 (7 bases). This CDR3 spans 17 amino acids. V lost 4 bases and J 4 bases, leaving 22 bases between the germline ends. The germline V gene encodes CDR1 PRHDT and CDR2 FYEKMQ (reference sequence). The CDR3 nucleotides read TGTGCCAGCAGCTCCGACCCCCCAGCGAGGGGGGGAGAGACCCAGTACTTC. Translation: CASSSDPPARGGETQYF. Full variable domain (missing parts from reference TRBV13 and TRBJ2-5): AAGVIQSPRHLIKEKRETATLKCYPIPRHDTVYWYQQGPGQDPQFLISFYEKMQSDKGSIPDRFSAQQFSDYHSELNMSSLELGDSALYFCASSSDPPARGGETQYFGPGTRLLVL.

The sample holds many counts of this clonotype. The chain recombines TRBV5-8 with TRBJ2-5; D is perhaps TRBD1 (5 bases). V lost 4 bases, J lost 2 bases, and 15 bases lay in between. Germline values: CDR1 SGHTS, CDR2 YDEGEE. This CDR3 comprises 15 residues. Here the CDR3 reads CASSHYRQRQETQYF. The CDR3 DNA reads as TGTGCCAGCAGCCACTACCGACAGAGACAAGAGACCCAGTACTTC.

This clonotype was counted ten times or more. The chain has TRBV5-1 and TRBJ2-7, with TRBD2 matching 10 bases. Germline-derived CDR1 and CDR2 are SGHRS and YFSETQ. With V trimmed by 0 bases and J by 4 bases, 7 bases remained unmatched. There are 16 residues in the CDR3. The CDR3 reads CASSLASGGPAYEQYF. CDR3 nucleotide sequence: TGCGCCAGCAGCTTGGCTAGCGGGGGACCAGCGTACGAGCAGTACTTC. Using reference TRBV5-1 and TRBJ2-7 for the parts outside the CDR3, the full variable domain is KAGVTQTPRYLIKTRGQQVTLSCSPISGHRSVSWYQQTPGQGLQFLFEYFSETQRNKGNFPGRFSGRQFSNSRSEMNVSTLELGDSALYLCASSLASGGPAYEQYFGPGTRLTVT.

This clonotype was seen many times. The chain uses TRBV7-9 and TRBJ2-3, with TRBD1 matching 9 bases. The germline CDR1 and CDR2 sequences are SEHNR and FQNEAQ (reference sequence). V gave up 2 bases and J gave up 4 bases; unmatched junction bases: 1. The CDR3 length is 14 residues. This CDR3 is CASSLRDRADTQYF. CDR3 in DNA: TGTGCCAGCAGCTTACGGGACAGGGCAGATACGCAGTATTTT.

This clonotype was seen repeatedly, ten times or more. The chain employs TRBV28 and TRBJ2-3, with TRBD2 identical over 8 bases. The CDR3 sequence is 18 residues long. The J segment lost 3 bases and the V segment lost 2 bases, leaving 13 bases of the junction unmatched. Germline V CDR1 and CDR2: MDHEN, SYDVKM. CDR3 in amino acids: CASSLPLLAERGTDTQYF. DNA of the CDR3: TGTGCCAGCAGTTTACCCCTACTAGCGGAAAGGGGGACAGATACGCAGTATTTT.

Many counts were recorded for this clonotype. The chain couples TRBV12-3 or TRBV12-4 to TRBJ2-3, with TRBD2 identical over 11 bases. J was trimmed by 4 bases and V by 1 base; bases with no gene match: 10. This CDR3 has 18 amino acids. CDR3 region: CASSLEVIAGGRPDTQYF. The DNA of the CDR3 is TGTGCCAGCAGTTTAGAGGTGATAGCGGGAGGGCGACCAGATACGCAGTATTTT.

The chain couples TRBV9 to TRBJ1-1; D not resolved. The CDR3 is 12 amino acids. CDR1 and CDR2 from the germline V gene are SGDLS and YYNGEE. V was shortened by 3 bases and J by 5 bases, with 8 bases between the two germline ends. CDR3 nucleotide sequence: TGTGCCAGCAGCGGGATAGAGACTGAAGCTTTCTTT. Its protein is CASSGIETEAFF.

Notes on this clonotype: This may arise from a read error, as a much more abundant clone is one base away. The chain couples TRBV4-3 to TRBJ2-7; D is uncertain. The CDR3 sequence is 13 residues long. Germline CDR1 is LGHNA and CDR2 is YSLEER. DNA for the CDR3: TGCGCCAGCGGCCAAGATCTGGACTACGAGCAGTACTTC. Translated: CASGQDLDYEQYF.

This clonotype was counted only a few times. The genes are TRBV9 and TRBJ2-7, with 10 bases that match TRBD2. The CDR3 totals 14 residues. V dropped 3 bases and J dropped 3; count of bases not matched to a gene: 3. Germline V CDR1 and CDR2: SGDLS, YYNGEE. The CDR3 sequence: CASSASGSYYEQYF. DNA for the CDR3: TGTGCCAGCAGCGCTAGCGGGAGCTACTACGAGCAGTACTTC.

For this clonotype: The conserved phenylalanine or tryptophan is not found at the CDR3 terminus, so this likely reflects a read error. This chain joins TRBV4-1 and TRBJ2-7; D may correspond to TRBD1 or TRBD2 (5 bases each). Germline assignment: CDR1 MGHRA and CDR2 YSYEKL. The CDR3 spans 15 residues. Trimming stripped 4 bases from V and 1 base from J, with 14 bases between. The CDR3 region is CASSPGTALSYEQYL. The DNA for the CDR3 is TGCGCCAGCAGCCCAGGGACCGCTCTATCCTACGAGCAGTACTTA.

This clonotype was recorded at least ten times. This chain links TRBV27 with TRBJ2-7; 7 nucleotides agree with TRBD1. The CDR3 contains 14 residues. Per germline, CDR1 MNHEY and CDR2 SMNVEV (reference sequence). Germline trimming cut 6 bases from V and 3 bases from J; bases unmatched to any gene: 8. The CDR3 nucleotides are TGTGCCAGCAGCCTACAGGGGCTTGGCTACGAGCAGTACTTC. Protein: CASSLQGLGYEQYF.

This clonotype was found a few times. The chain couples TRBV19 to TRBJ2-7; 9 bases line up with TRBD1. The trim removed 6 bases at V and 4 bases at J, leaving 7 bases unmatched. The CDR3 length is 14 residues. Germline V gene sequence: CDR1 LNHDA, CDR2 SQIVND (reference sequence). Here the CDR3 DNA reads TGTGCCAGTAGCGCTACAGGGGGCGAATACGAGCAGTACTTC. Translation: CASSATGGEYEQYF.

V and J are TRBV4-3 and TRBJ2-7; maybe TRBD1 (6 bases). The CDR3 is 15 amino acids. From germline, CDR1 is LGHNA and CDR2 YSLEER. V was cut by 0 bases and J by 6 bases, with 15 bases left in between. In nucleotides, the CDR3 is TGCGCCAGCAGCCAAGATACAGGGATACCATTCGAGCAGTACTTC. Encoded protein: CASSQDTGIPFEQYF.

This clonotype appeared many times. This sequence joins TRBV6-2 or TRBV6-3 and TRBJ2-7; the D is unclear. The ends were cut back, 2 bases at V and 0 bases at J, with 11 bases in the middle. The CDR3 totals 15 residues. Germline CDR1 MNHEY, CDR2 SVGEGT. CDR3 amino acids: CASSYGAASSYEQYF. CDR3 DNA sequence: TGTGCCAGCAGTTACGGTGCGGCGAGCTCCTACGAGCAGTACTTC.

CDR3 amino acids: CASSQGGRGLSGTQYF. The CDR3 bases are TGCGCCAGCAGCCAAGGGGGCAGGGGGCTGTCAGGTACGCAGTATTTT. The genes are TRBV4-3 and TRBJ2-3; TRBD1 aligns across 8 bases. The CDR3 runs 16 residues. The V gene's germline CDR1 is LGHNA and CDR2 YSLEER. With 1 base clipped from V and 8 bases from J, the junction kept 11 bases outside the gene matches.

Ten or more counts support this clonotype. The rearrangement uses TRBV30 and TRBJ2-2; D may be TRBD1 (6 bases). This CDR3 is built from 15 residues. Trimming shortened V by 3 bases and J by 1 base, and 12 bases separated the two germline ends. Germline V gene lookup returns CDR1 GTSNPN and CDR2 SVGIG (reference sequence). The CDR3, as DNA: TGTGCCTGGAGCGGTGGGGGCCTGAACACCGGGGAGCTGTTTTTT. Translated, it gives CAWSGGGLNTGELFF.

Turning to this clonotype: A much bigger clone sits one base away, suggesting this may be a read error. The V and J genes are TRBV29-1 and TRBJ1-2, with D possibly being TRBD1 (6 bases). Trimming stripped 4 bases from V and 5 bases from J, with 17 bases between. CDR1 and CDR2 (germline): SQVTM, ANQGSEA. CDR3 length equals 14 residues. The CDR3: CSVVAGDLLYGYTF. The CDR3 region has the DNA TGCAGCGTTGTCGCAGGGGATTTACTTTATGGCTACACCTTC.

As concerns this clonotype: A much larger clone differs by one base, so this may be a read error. V and J are TRBV18 and TRBJ2-3; no definite D call. V shed 4 bases and J shed 3 bases, with 11 bases lying between them. Looked up from germline, CDR1 is KGHSH and CDR2 is LQKENI. This CDR3 contains 14 residues. The CDR3 DNA is TGTGCCAGCTCACACGCGACCACGACAGATACGCAGTATTTT. Translating it yields CASSHATTTDTQYF.

This clonotype appeared many times. The rearrangement joins TRBV14 to TRBJ2-7; 10 positions agree with TRBD2. Per germline, CDR1 SGHDN and CDR2 FVKESK. Losses at the gene ends were 4 bases for V and 1 base for J; bases not matched to a gene: 1. The CDR3 totals 14 residues. The chain's CDR3 is CASSPAGGSYEQYF. The CDR3 coding sequence is TGTGCCAGCAGCCCAGCGGGAGGGTCCTACGAGCAGTACTTC.

This clonotype was detected ten times or more. For the CDR3, the DNA is TGTGCCAGCAGCCCACCGGGACAAACCCCCTACGAGCAGTACTTC. This codes for CASSPPGQTPYEQYF. This rearrangement joins TRBV7-9 to TRBJ2-7, with D possibly matching TRBD1 (6 bases). Germline CDR1 SEHNR, CDR2 FQNEAQ (reference sequence). This CDR3 is 15 amino acids long. V lost 5 bases to trimming and J lost 2 bases, with 16 bases between them.